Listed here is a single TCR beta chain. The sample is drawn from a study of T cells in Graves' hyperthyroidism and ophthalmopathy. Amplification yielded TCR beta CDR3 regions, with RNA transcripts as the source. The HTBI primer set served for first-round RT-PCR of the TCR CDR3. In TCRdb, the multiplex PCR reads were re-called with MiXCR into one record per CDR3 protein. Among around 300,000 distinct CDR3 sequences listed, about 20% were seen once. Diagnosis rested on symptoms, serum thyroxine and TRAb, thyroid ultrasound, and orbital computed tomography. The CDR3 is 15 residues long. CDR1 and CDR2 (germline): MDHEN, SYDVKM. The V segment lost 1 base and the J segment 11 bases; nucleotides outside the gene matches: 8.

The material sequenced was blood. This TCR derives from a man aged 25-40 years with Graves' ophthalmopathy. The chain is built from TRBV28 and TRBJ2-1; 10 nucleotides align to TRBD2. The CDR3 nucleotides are TGTGCCAGCAGTTTATTCCCTAGCGGGAGTAGAAAGCAGTTCTTC. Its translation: CASSLFPSGSRKQFF.